This T cell receptor (beta chain) was sequenced in a study of shared clonotypes between healthy human individuals. V lost 5 bases to trimming and J lost 4 bases; unmatched junction nucleotides: 15. There are 17 residues in the CDR3. In germline, CDR1 is LNHDA, CDR2 SQIVND (reference sequence). Libraries were prepared by immunoSEQ multiplex PCR; TCRdb keeps only in-frame clonotypes and omits some of them. The sample records about 1.4 million clones, roughly 96% being singletons. The chain recombines TRBV19 with TRBJ1-1; 8 positions agree with TRBD1. This clonotype originated in a man aged 25-45 years in good health. Input material: naive CD4+ T cells sorted from blood. The subset denotes: CD45RA+ positively selected. In nucleotides, the CDR3 is TGTGCCAGTAGTTGGACAGGGAGAGGTTCTAGGGCCACTGAAGCTTTCTTT. It encodes CASSWTGRGSRATEAFF. Filled out from reference TRBV19 and TRBJ1-1, the complete variable domain reads DGGITQSPKYLFRKEGQNVTLSCEQNLNHDAMYWYRQDPGQGLRLIYYSQIVNDFQKGDIAEGYSVSREKKESFPLTVTSAQKNPTAFYLCASSWTGRGSRATEAFFGQGTRLTVV.